This entry is about one TCR beta chain. Its antigen is unknown. Per the germline V gene, CDR1 is SGHTA and CDR2 is FQGNSA. This CDR3 spans 15 amino acids. V lost 5 bases and J lost 10; bases outside the gene matches: 12. This sample stems from a study of T cells after yellow fever vaccination. TCRdb recomputed calls from the 5' RACE reads with MiXCR, one row per CDR3 protein. The table lists some 340,000 distinct CDR3 sequences, about 10% of them singletons, with 2.5% to 4% in the top ten. The study's findings and limits: Just a small share of clonotypes turned up in the CD4 compartment as well as the CD8 compartment.

The chain is built from TRBV7-2 and TRBJ1-5; 9 positions agree with TRBD1. Sequenced here: CD4+ T cells sorted from PBMCs, sampled 45 days after the yellow fever booster vaccination. The clonotype was recovered from a man in his late teens or twenties who received the YFV17D yellow fever vaccine. The CDR3 sequence: CASSPEGTGKSPQHF. The CDR3 bases are TGTGCCAGCAGCCCAGAGGGGACAGGGAAATCACCCCAGCATTTT.